The 14 T cell receptor beta chains below all came from one sample that was sequenced in a study of blood T cell repertoires in COVID-19. Assay used: immunoSEQ multiplex PCR; TCRdb lists only in-frame clones, some missing. The top ten hold over 6% of the sample, which has more than 60,000 clones, 75% to 90% seen once. The sequenced sample consisted of peripheral blood. The receptors originated from a man at least 80 years old with COVID-19, enrolled during active disease.

The V and J genes are TRBV5-1 and TRBJ1-3; 9 bases align to TRBD1. The CDR3 has 14 amino acids. V shed 0 bases, J shed 8 bases, and the junction held 3 bases outside the gene matches. From germline, CDR1 is SGHRS and CDR2 YFSETQ. DNA of the CDR3: TGCGCCAGCAGCTTGGACAGGGGGCGGGACACCATATATTTT. It specifies CASSLDRGRDTIYF.

The rearrangement joins TRBV6-1 to TRBJ2-7; D perhaps matches TRBD2 (5 bases). Between the trimmed V and J ends, which lost 2 bases and 11 bases, there was a span of 16 bases. The germline gives CDR1 MNHNS, CDR2 SASEGT. The CDR3 spans 13 residues. CDR3: CASSESARPREYF. The CDR3 coding sequence is TGTGCCAGCAGTGAATCAGCCCGGCCGAGGGAGTACTTC.

The chain is built from TRBV24-1 and TRBJ2-7; D perhaps matches TRBD1 (5 bases). Germline V gene data show CDR1 as KGHDR and CDR2 as SFDVKD. The germline V and J ends were trimmed by 4 bases and 4 bases, with 16 bases remaining between them. The CDR3 is 15 amino acids. DNA for the CDR3: TGTGCCACCAGTGACGCCAGGGTTACAGGATACGAGCAGTACTTC. Amino acid sequence: CATSDARVTGYEQYF.

This chain uses TRBV29-1 with TRBJ1-1; D is ambiguous. The CDR3 has 11 residues. V gave up 6 bases and J gave up 5 bases, with 10 bases separating them. The germline CDR1 and CDR2 sequences are SQVTM and ANQGSEA. The CDR3 here is CSVSRSTEAFF. The CDR3 bases are TGCAGCGTATCCCGTTCTACTGAAGCTTTCTTT.

The CDR3 bases are TGTGCCAGCTCACTCACAGGGGGGAACTATGGCTACACCTTC. It specifies CASSLTGGNYGYTF. The chain combines TRBV18 with TRBJ1-2; 8 nucleotides match TRBD1. The CDR3 loop spans 14 amino acids. V trimming: 4 bases; J trimming: 2 bases; junction bases outside the gene matches: 3. The V gene's germline CDR1 is KGHSH and CDR2 LQKENI. Combining the CDR3 with reference TRBV18 and TRBJ1-2 gives the whole variable domain NAGVMQNPRHLVRRRGQEARLRCSPMKGHSHVYWYRQLPEEGLKFMVYLQKENIIDESGMPKERFSAEFPKEGPSILRIQQVVRGDSAAYFCASSLTGGNYGYTFGSGTRLTVV.

This clone appeared a few times. V gene TRBV5-1 combines with J gene TRBJ1-4, with a possible D match to TRBD1 (6 bases). The V gene's germline CDR1 is SGHRS and CDR2 YFSETQ. The CDR3 extends over 14 amino acids. The V end lost 3 bases, the J end lost 2 bases, and 8 bases lay between the germline ends. Written as DNA, the CDR3 is TGCGCCAGCAGCTACAGGGCTACTAATGAAAAACTGTTTTTT. This gives the protein CASSYRATNEKLFF. The full variable domain, in which reference TRBV5-1 and TRBJ1-4 provide the parts outside the CDR3, is KAGVTQTPRYLIKTRGQQVTLSCSPISGHRSVSWYQQTPGQGLQFLFEYFSETQRNKGNFPGRFSGRQFSNSRSEMNVSTLELGDSALYLCASSYRATNEKLFFGSGTQLSVL.

J is TRBJ2-2 and V is TRBV7-9, with D possibly matching TRBD1 (6 bases). There are 20 residues in the CDR3. Germline CDR1 reads SEHNR; CDR2 reads FQNEAQ (reference sequence). V was pared by 5 bases and J by 0 bases, with 25 bases between. CDR3 nucleotides: TGTGCCAGCAGCACAACCAGGGGACCGTCGAAACTTGCGAACACCGGGGAGCTGTTTTTT. It translates to CASSTTRGPSKLANTGELFF.

V is TRBV9 and J is TRBJ1-4, with a tentative D call TRBD1 (5 bases). The V gene's germline CDR1 is SGDLS and CDR2 YYNGEE. The CDR3 has 15 amino acids. Trimming removed 1 base from V and 1 base from J, with 8 bases in between. CDR3 protein: CASSVQGGTNEKLFF. DNA of the CDR3: TGTGCCAGCAGCGTACAGGGTGGAACTAATGAAAAACTGTTTTTT. Filled out from reference TRBV9 and TRBJ1-4, the complete variable domain reads DSGVTQTPKHLITATGQRVTLRCSPRSGDLSVYWYQQSLDQGLQFLIQYYNGEERAKGNILERFSAQQFPDLHSELNLSSLELGDSALYFCASSVQGGTNEKLFFGSGTQLSVL.

The chain combines TRBV6-5 with TRBJ1-1, with D tentatively TRBD1 (6 bases). CDR3 length equals 13 residues. Germline V lookup: CDR1 MNHEY, CDR2 SVGAGI. V was pared by 4 bases and J by 2 bases, with 8 bases between. CDR3 loop: CASSLQGNTEAFF. The CDR3 DNA is TGTGCCAGCAGTTTACAGGGAAACACTGAAGCTTTCTTT.

This CDR3 is CASSTGTGGHGYTF. The CDR3 nucleotides read TGTGCCAGTAGTACCGGGACAGGGGGACATGGCTACACCTTC. The chain combines TRBV19 with TRBJ1-2, with 11 bases lining up with TRBD1. Germline-derived CDR1 and CDR2 are LNHDA and SQIVND (reference sequence). Trimming cost V 4 bases and J 6 bases; bases outside gene matches: 4. The CDR3 extends over 14 amino acids.

In this sample, this clone turned up a few times. The gene calls are TRBV29-1 and TRBJ1-5; possible D gene TRBD1, 5 bases. With 4 bases removed from V and 2 bases from J, the gap between germline ends came to 9 bases. CDR3 length: 13 amino acids. Per germline, CDR1 SQVTM and CDR2 ANQGSEA. CDR3 sequence (DNA): TGCAGCGTTGGACAGAGTCGCAATCAGCCCCAGCATTTT. This translates into CSVGQSRNQPQHF. Drawing the rest from reference TRBV29-1 and TRBJ1-5, the complete variable domain is SAVISQKPSRDICQRGTSLTIQCQVDSQVTMMFWYRQQPGQSLTLIATANQGSEATYESGFVIDKFPISRPNLTFSTLTVSNMSPEDSSIYLCSVGQSRNQPQHFGDGTRLSIL.

The chain combines TRBV5-6 with TRBJ2-7; weak D call: TRBD1 (5 bases). This CDR3 has 14 residues. V dropped 4 bases and J dropped 2 bases, with 13 bases sitting between them. Germline V gene lookup returns CDR1 SGHDT and CDR2 YYEEEE. CDR3 protein: CASSRQQFPYEQYF. Written as DNA, the CDR3 is TGTGCCAGCAGCAGACAGCAATTTCCCTACGAGCAGTACTTC.

V is TRBV7-9 and J is TRBJ1-1, with 7 bases fitting TRBD1. J gave up 2 bases and V 1 base, and 7 bases lay outside the gene matches. This CDR3 region has 16 residues. Per germline, CDR1 SEHNR and CDR2 FQNEAQ (reference sequence). The CDR3 protein is CASSLDRTGYNTEAFF. DNA for the CDR3: TGTGCCAGCAGCTTAGATCGGACAGGTTATAACACTGAAGCTTTCTTT.

This clone was detected a few times. The chain employs TRBV5-1 and TRBJ2-7; 8 nucleotides match TRBD2. This CDR3 has 15 residues. Trimming took 4 bases from V and 2 from J; bases not matched to a gene: 8. Germline CDR1 SGHRS, CDR2 YFSETQ. The CDR3 sequence is CASSQRPGGAYEQYF. CDR3 bases: TGCGCCAGCAGCCAGCGGCCGGGGGGGGCCTACGAGCAGTACTTC.